These T cell receptor beta chains were read from a single sample in a study of blood T cell repertoires in COVID-19. Produced via immunoSEQ multiplex PCR; TCRdb's table is partial and in-frame only. The data show some 170,000 clones, approximately 81% seen once. The specimen sequenced was peripheral blood. The receptors were gathered from a man aged 35 to 55 with acute or convalescent COVID-19. Each CDR3 is given with its conserved first and last residue. Fields, in order: clone size, J gene, V gene, D gene, CDR3 DNA, CDR3 protein. A D gene is named only where the DNA matches it firmly. Not all rows give a size; the values are once, few, many and, for expanded clones, a class.

>.|TRBJ2-3|TRBV10-3|TRBD2
TGTGCCATCAGGGCCGGGACTAGCGGGGGCCCGCGGGATACGCAGTATTTT
CAIRAGTSGGPRDTQYF
>.|TRBJ2-7|TRBV9|TRBD2
TGTGCCAGCAGCGTAGGTGGCGGGGGGCGTTCCTACGAGCAGTACTTC
CASSVGGGGRSYEQYF
>.|TRBJ2-3|TRBV7-8|.
TGTGCCAGCAGCTTCCAGGGGAGAAGCACAGATACGCAGTATTTT
CASSFQGRSTDTQYF
>.|TRBJ1-5|TRBV21-1|.
TGTGCCAGCAGCAAAGGTCAACAGGGACCTAGCAATCAGCCCCAGCATTTT
CASSKGQQGPSNQPQHF
>few|TRBJ2-7|TRBV2|.
TGTGCCAGCAGTGAAAGGACAAGAGGGGGCGAGCAGTACTTC
CASSERTRGGEQYF
>.|TRBJ2-1|TRBV7-3|.
TGTGCCAGCAGCTTAGTACTAAGCTCCTACAATGAGCAGTTCTTC
CASSLVLSSYNEQFF
>.|TRBJ1-5|TRBV9|.
TGTGCCAGCAGCGTTGCAGGGGAAGCGCCCCAGCATTTT
CASSVAGEAPQHF
>once|TRBJ1-5|TRBV9|.
TGTGCCAGCAGCCGAACGCCGCAGAAGCAGCCCCAGCATTTT
CASSRTPQKQPQHF
>.|TRBJ1-2|TRBV29-1|.
TGCAGCGGTGGACATGTGGATGGCTACACCTTC
CSGGHVDGYTF
>.|TRBJ1-1|TRBV6-5|TRBD1
TGTGCCAGCAGCGACCCGACAGGGACTAGGTTGGCTTTCTTT
CASSDPTGTRLAFF
>.|TRBJ2-1|TRBV7-2|.
TGTGCCAGCAGCTTAGCTAGGGAGAACAGGGTCGACTACAATGAGCAGTTCTTC
CASSLARENRVDYNEQFF
>.|TRBJ1-1|TRBV10-3|TRBD1
TGTGCCATCAGACAGGGGGGGACTGAAGCTTTCTTT
CAIRQGGTEAFF
>.|TRBJ1-2|TRBV19|.
TGTGCCAGTAGTATAGCCCCGGACTTTTATGGCTACACCTTC
CASSIAPDFYGYTF
>.|TRBJ2-1|TRBV2|TRBD2
TGTGCCAGCAGTGAGGAGGCGGGGGGTTCTTACAATGAGCAGTTCTTC
CASSEEAGGSYNEQFF
>.|TRBJ1-2|TRBV6-6|.
TGTGCCAGCAGTAAAAACAGGGACTATGGCTACACCTTC
CASSKNRDYGYTF
>few|TRBJ2-3|TRBV3-1/TRBV3-2|TRBD2
TGTGCCAGCAGCCAGGTCATCCCGGGACCTCGAGCTCGGGGGGGCCAGACAGATACGCAGTATTTT
CASSQVIPGPRARGGQTDTQYF
>.|TRBJ2-2|TRBV5-4|TRBD1
TGTGCCAGCAGCTTTGGACAGGGCCGTAACACCGGGGAGCTGTTTTTT
CASSFGQGRNTGELFF
>once|TRBJ1-4|TRBV27|.
TGTGCCAGCAGTTTACGAGGCAGGGGTACCACTAATGAAAAACTGTTTTTT
CASSLRGRGTTNEKLFF
>.|TRBJ2-7|TRBV19|.
TGTGCCACCTTAAGGGGGAACGAGCAGTACTTC
CATLRGNEQYF
>.|TRBJ2-2|TRBV5-4|.
TGTGCCAGCATTTTGCGGGGCACCGGGGAGCTGTTTTTT
CASILRGTGELFF
>.|TRBJ2-7|TRBV5-1|.
TGCGCCAGCAACCCTTCCCTCGTGGACACCTACTCCTACGAGCAGTACTTC
CASNPSLVDTYSYEQYF
>.|TRBJ1-2|TRBV10-3|.
TGTGCCATCAGTGGTGGAGAGAACTATGGCTACACCTTC
CAISGGENYGYTF
>.|TRBJ1-2|TRBV3-1/TRBV3-2|.
TGTGCCAGCAGCCAAACTCAGGGCGGTGGCTACACCTTC
CASSQTQGGGYTF
>.|TRBJ2-1|TRBV6-6|TRBD2
TGTGCCAGCAGTTACCAAGGACTAGCGGGGAACAATGAGCAGTTCTTC
CASSYQGLAGNNEQFF
>.|TRBJ2-7|TRBV13|TRBD1
TGTGCCAGCAGCCTTACCGGGACAGGAGGCTACGAGCAGTACTTC
CASSLTGTGGYEQYF
>few|TRBJ1-3|TRBV20-1|.
TGCAGTGCTAGTCATCGGAGCGGTATCTCTGGAAACACCATATATTTT
CSASHRSGISGNTIYF
>.|TRBJ2-5|TRBV2|.
TGTGCCAGCAGTATAGCAGGAGGGCAGACCCAGTACTTC
CASSIAGGQTQYF
>.|TRBJ1-2|TRBV6-5|TRBD1
TGTGCCAGCAGTTTCCAGTGGACAGGGACGGCTGGCTACACCTTC
CASSFQWTGTAGYTF
>.|TRBJ1-2|TRBV23-1|.
TGCGCCAGCAGGGGCACCGGCTACACCTTC
CASRGTGYTF
>.|TRBJ2-7|TRBV2|TRBD1
TGTGCCAGCAGTGGTTACAGGGGCGGCTACGAGCAGTACTTC
CASSGYRGGYEQYF